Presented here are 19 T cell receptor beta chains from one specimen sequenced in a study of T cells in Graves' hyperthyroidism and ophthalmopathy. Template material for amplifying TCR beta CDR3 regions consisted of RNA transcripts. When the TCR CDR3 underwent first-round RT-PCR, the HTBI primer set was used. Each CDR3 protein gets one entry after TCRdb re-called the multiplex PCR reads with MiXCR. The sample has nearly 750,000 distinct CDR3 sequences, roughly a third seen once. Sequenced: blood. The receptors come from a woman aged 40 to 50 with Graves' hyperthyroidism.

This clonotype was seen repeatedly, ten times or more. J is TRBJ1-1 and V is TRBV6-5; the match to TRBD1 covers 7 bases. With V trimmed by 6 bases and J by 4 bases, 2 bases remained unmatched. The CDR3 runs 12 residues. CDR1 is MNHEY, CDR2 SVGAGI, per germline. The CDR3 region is CASSNRGTEAFF. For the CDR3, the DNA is TGTGCCAGCAGCAACAGGGGCACTGAAGCTTTCTTT.

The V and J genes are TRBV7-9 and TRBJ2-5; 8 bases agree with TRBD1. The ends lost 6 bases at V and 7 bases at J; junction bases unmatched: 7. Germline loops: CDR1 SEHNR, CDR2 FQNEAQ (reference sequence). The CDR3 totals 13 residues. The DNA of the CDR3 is TGTGCCAGCAGTTGGACAGGGCGAAGGACCCAGTACTTC. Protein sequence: CASSWTGRRTQYF.

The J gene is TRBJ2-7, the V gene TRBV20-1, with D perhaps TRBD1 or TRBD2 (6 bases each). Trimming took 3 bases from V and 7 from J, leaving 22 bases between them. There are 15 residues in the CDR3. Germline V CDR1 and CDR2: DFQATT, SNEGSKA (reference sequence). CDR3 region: CSARGEDTGWWEQYF. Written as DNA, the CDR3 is TGCAGTGCTAGGGGGGAGGACACAGGGTGGTGGGAGCAGTACTTC.

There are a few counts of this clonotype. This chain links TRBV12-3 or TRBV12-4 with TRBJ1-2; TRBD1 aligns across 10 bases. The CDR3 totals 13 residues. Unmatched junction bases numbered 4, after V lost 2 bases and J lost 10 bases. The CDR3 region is CASSLLGQGIYTF. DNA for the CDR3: TGTGCCAGCAGTTTACTGGGACAGGGGATCTACACCTTC.

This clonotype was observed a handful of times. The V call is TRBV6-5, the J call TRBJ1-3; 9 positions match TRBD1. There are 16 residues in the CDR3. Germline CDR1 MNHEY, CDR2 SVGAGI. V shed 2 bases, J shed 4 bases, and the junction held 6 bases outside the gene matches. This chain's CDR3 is CASSYLYRGQGNTIYF. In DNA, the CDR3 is TGTGCCAGCAGTTACCTCTACAGGGGGCAAGGAAACACCATATATTTT.

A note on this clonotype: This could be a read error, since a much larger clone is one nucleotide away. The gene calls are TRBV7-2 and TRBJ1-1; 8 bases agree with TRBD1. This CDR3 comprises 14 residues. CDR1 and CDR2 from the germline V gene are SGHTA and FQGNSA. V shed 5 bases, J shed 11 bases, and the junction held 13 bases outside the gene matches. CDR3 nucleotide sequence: TGTGCCAGCAGCCCCCCCCCGGGACAGGCTCGTGCTTTCTTT. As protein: CASSPPPGQARAFF. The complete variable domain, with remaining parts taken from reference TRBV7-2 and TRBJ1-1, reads GAGVSQSPSNKVTEKGKDVELRCDPISGHTALYWYRQSLGQGLEFLIYFQGNSAPDKSGLPSDRFSAERTGGSVSTLTIQRTQQEDSAVYLCASSPPPGQARAFFGQGTRLTVV.

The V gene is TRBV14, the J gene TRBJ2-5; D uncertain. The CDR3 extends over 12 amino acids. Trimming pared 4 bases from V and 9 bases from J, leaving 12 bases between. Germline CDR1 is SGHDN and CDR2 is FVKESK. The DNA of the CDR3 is TGTGCCAGCAGCCCACTTGGTGAGGCCCAGTACTTC. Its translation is CASSPLGEAQYF.

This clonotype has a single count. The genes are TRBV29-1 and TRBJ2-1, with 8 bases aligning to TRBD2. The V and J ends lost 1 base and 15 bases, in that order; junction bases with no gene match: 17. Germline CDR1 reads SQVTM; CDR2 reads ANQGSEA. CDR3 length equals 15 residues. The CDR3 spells CSVEGGLGLAQGTFF. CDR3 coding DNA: TGCAGCGTTGAAGGGGGACTAGGACTAGCCCAAGGGACGTTCTTC.

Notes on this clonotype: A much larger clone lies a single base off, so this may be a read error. CDR3 sequence (DNA): TGTGCCAGCAGCCCGCGGACAGGGAACAACGGGGAGCTGGTTTTT. Its protein is CASSPRTGNNGELVF. This chain connects TRBV9 to TRBJ2-2, with 8 bases that match TRBD1. The CDR3 runs to 15 residues. The germline gives CDR1 SGDLS, CDR2 YYNGEE.

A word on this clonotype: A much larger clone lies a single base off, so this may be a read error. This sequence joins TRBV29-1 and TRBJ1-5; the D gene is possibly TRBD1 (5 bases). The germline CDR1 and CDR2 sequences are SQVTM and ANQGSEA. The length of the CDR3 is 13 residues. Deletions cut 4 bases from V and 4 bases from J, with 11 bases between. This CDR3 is CSVGGTENQPQHF. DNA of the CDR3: TGCAGCGTTGGAGGGACGGAAAATCAGCCCCAGCATTTT.

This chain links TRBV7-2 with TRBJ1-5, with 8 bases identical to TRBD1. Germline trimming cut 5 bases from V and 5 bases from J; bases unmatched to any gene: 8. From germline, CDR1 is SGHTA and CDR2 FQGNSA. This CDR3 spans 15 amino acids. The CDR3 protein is CASSRTGGKDQPQHF. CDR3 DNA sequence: TGTGCCAGCAGCAGAACAGGGGGAAAGGATCAGCCCCAGCATTTT.

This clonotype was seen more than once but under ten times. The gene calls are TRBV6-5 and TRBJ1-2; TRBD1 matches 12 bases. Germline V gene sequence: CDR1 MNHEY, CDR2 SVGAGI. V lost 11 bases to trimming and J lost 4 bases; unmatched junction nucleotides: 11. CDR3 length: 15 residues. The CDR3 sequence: CAAGLGTGGFYGYTF. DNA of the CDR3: TGTGCCGCGGGTTTAGGGACAGGGGGCTTCTATGGCTACACCTTC.

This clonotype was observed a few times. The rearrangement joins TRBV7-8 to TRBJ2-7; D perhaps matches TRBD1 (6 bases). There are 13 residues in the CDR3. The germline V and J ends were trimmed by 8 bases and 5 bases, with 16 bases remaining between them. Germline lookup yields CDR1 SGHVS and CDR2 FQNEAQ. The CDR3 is CASSPGAGDEQYF. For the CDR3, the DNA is TGTGCCAGCTCACCCGGGGCAGGGGACGAGCAGTACTTC.

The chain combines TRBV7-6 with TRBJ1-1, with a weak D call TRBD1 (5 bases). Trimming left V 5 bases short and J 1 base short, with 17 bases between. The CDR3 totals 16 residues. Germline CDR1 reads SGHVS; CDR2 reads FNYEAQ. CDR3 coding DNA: TGTGCCAGCAGCACACGGGGGGGAGGGAAGAACACTGAAGCTTTCTTT. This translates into CASSTRGGGKNTEAFF.

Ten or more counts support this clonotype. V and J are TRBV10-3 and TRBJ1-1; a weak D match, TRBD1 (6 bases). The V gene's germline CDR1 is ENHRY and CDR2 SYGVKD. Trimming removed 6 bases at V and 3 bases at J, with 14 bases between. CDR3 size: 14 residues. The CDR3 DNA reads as TGTGCCATCAGACCAGGGGTCCGGGACACTGAAGCTTTCTTT. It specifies CAIRPGVRDTEAFF.

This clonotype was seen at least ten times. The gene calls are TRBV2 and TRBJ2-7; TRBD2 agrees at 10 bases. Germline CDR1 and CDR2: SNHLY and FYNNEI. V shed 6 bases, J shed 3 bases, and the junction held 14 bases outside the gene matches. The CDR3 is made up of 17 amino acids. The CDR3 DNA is TGTGCCAGCAGAAGGGGAGCGGGAGGGCCTCATAGCTACGAGCAGTACTTC. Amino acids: CASRRGAGGPHSYEQYF. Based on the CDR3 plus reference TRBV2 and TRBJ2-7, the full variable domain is EPEVTQTPSHQVTQMGQEVILRCVPISNHLYFYWYRQILGQKVEFLVSFYNNEISEKSEIFDDQFSVERPDGSNFTLKIRSTKLEDSAMYFCASRRGAGGPHSYEQYFGPGTRLTVT.

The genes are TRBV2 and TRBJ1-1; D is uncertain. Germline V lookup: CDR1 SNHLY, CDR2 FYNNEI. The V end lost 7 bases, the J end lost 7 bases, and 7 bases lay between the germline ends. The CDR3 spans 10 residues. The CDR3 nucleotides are TGTGCCAGCATGTGGGTTGAAGCTTTCTTT. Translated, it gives CASMWVEAFF.

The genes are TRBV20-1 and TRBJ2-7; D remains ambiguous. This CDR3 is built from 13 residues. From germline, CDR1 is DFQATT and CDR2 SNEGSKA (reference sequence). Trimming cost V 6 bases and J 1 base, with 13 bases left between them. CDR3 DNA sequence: TGCAGTGCCCCCTATGGACGATCCTACGAGCAGTACTTC. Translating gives CSAPYGRSYEQYF.

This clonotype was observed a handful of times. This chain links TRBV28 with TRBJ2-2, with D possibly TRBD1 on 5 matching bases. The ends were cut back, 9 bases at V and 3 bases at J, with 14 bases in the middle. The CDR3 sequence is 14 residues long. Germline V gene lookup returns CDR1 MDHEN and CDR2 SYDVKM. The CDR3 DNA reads TGTGCCAGTAGCCAAGCCAGGGACACCGGGGAGCTGTTTTTT. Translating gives CASSQARDTGELFF.